Listed below are T cell receptor beta chains from one sample, sequenced in a study of beta chain features in type 1 diabetes. The repertoire was sequenced with immunoSEQ multiplex PCR; TCRdb's copy has only in-frame clones and lacks some. Here the sample spans 350,000 to 400,000 clones, around 16% being singletons. Material: naive CD4+ T cells from blood. The receptor set was obtained from a woman between 18 and 29 years old in good health. The CDR3 runs from the conserved cysteine through the conserved F or W. The order of the fields is J gene, V gene, D gene, clone size, CDR3 protein, CDR3 DNA. A D gene is named only where the DNA matches it firmly. The listing skips clone size in some rows; elsewhere it reads once, few, many or a size class.

TRBJ2-7	TRBV6-6	TRBD1	-	CASSYPPGQDYEQYF	TGTGCCAGCAGTTACCCACCGGGACAGGACTACGAGCAGTACTTC
TRBJ2-5	TRBV18	TRBD2	-	CASSLGLGEETQYF	TGTGCCAGCTCACTTGGACTAGGGGAAGAGACCCAGTACTTC
TRBJ1-1	TRBV7-9	-	few	CASSLLGPAGDRPNTEAFF	TGTGCCAGCAGCTTACTAGGTCCGGCAGGGGATCGTCCGAACACTGAAGCTTTCTTT
TRBJ2-7	TRBV7-6	TRBD1	-	CASSATDRVRTYEQYF	TGTGCCAGCAGCGCTACGGACAGGGTGAGAACCTACGAGCAGTACTTC
TRBJ2-7	TRBV2	TRBD2	-	CASRDPGSGADYEQYF	TGTGCCAGCAGGGACCCCGGTAGCGGGGCCGATTACGAGCAGTACTTC
TRBJ2-7	TRBV9	-	-	CASSVAGQTYEQYF	TGTGCCAGCAGCGTAGCAGGACAGACCTACGAGCAGTACTTC
TRBJ2-5	TRBV5-1	TRBD1	few	CASSLRDSKETQYF	TGCGCCAGCAGTCTCCGGGACAGCAAAGAGACCCAGTACTTC
TRBJ2-3	TRBV6-5	TRBD2	few	CASSWTSSTDTQYF	TGTGCCAGCAGTTGGACTAGCTCCACAGATACGCAGTATTTT
TRBJ2-2	TRBV7-9	-	-	CASSLGAETGELFF	TGTGCCAGCAGCTTGGGAGCGGAGACCGGGGAGCTGTTTTTT
TRBJ2-7	TRBV29-1	TRBD1	-	CSATDRGGAYEQYF	TGCAGCGCAACGGACAGGGGCGGGGCCTACGAGCAGTACTTC
TRBJ2-1	TRBV9	TRBD2	-	CASSVGGGSGYNEQFF	TGTGCCAGCAGCGTAGGGGGCGGGAGCGGCTACAATGAGCAGTTCTTC
TRBJ2-3	TRBV5-1	TRBD1	few	CASSKRLGQVSTDTQYF	TGCGCCAGCTCGAAACGCTTGGGACAGGTTAGCACAGATACGCAGTATTTT
TRBJ2-5	TRBV5-4	-	-	CASGAPKETQYF	TGTGCCAGCGGGGCTCCGAAAGAGACCCAGTACTTC
TRBJ2-5	TRBV5-1	TRBD1	-	CASSLAVRDSYQETQYF	TGCGCCAGCAGCTTGGCCGTCCGGGACAGTTACCAAGAGACCCAGTACTTC
TRBJ2-4	TRBV7-2	-	few	CASSLPPGWGVAKNIQYF	TGTGCCAGCAGCCTCCCACCTGGGTGGGGGGTAGCCAAAAACATTCAGTACTTC
TRBJ2-5	TRBV18	TRBD1	few	CASSPVVGQGRETQYF	TGTGCCAGCTCACCAGTCGTCGGACAGGGTAGAGAGACCCAGTACTTC
TRBJ2-1	TRBV7-9	-	-	CASILPGSLNNEQFF	TGTGCCAGCATCCTTCCCGGGAGCTTGAACAATGAGCAGTTCTTC
TRBJ2-5	TRBV5-4	-	few	CASSPAVGGETQYF	TGTGCCAGCAGCCCTGCCGTCGGTGGAGAGACCCAGTACTTC
TRBJ2-7	TRBV7-9	-	-	CASSHPKLREQYF	TGTGCCAGCAGCCACCCGAAGCTCCGCGAGCAGTACTTC
TRBJ1-1	TRBV7-9	-	few	CASSSLRTEPNTEAFF	TGTGCCAGCAGCTCCCTCCGGACTGAGCCGAACACTGAAGCTTTCTTT
TRBJ1-1	TRBV4-2	TRBD1	-	CASSQEIGQGDTEAFF	TGTGCCAGCAGCCAAGAGATAGGACAGGGTGACACTGAAGCTTTCTTT
TRBJ2-5	TRBV27	-	few	CASSLRTAGSKTQYF	TGTGCCAGCAGTTTAAGGACGGCAGGGTCCAAGACCCAGTACTTC
TRBJ2-2	TRBV9	-	-	CASSVATGGRAGELFF	TGTGCCAGCAGCGTAGCTACTGGAGGAAGAGCCGGGGAGCTGTTTTTT
TRBJ1-1	TRBV12-5	TRBD1	few	CASGPDRGMNTEAFF	TGTGCTAGTGGCCCAGACAGGGGGATGAACACTGAAGCTTTCTTT
TRBJ1-1	TRBV18	-	-	CASSSSENTEAFF	TGTGCCAGCTCCTCCTCAGAGAACACTGAAGCTTTCTTT
TRBJ2-7	TRBV6-5	TRBD2	-	CASSYSAGGTYEQYF	TGTGCCAGCAGTTACTCGGCGGGAGGTACCTACGAGCAGTACTTC
TRBJ1-2	TRBV7-9	TRBD1	few	CASSEGQAYGYTF	TGTGCCAGCAGCGAGGGACAGGCATATGGCTACACCTTC
TRBJ1-5	TRBV30	-	few	CAWSGRGQPQHF	TGTGCCTGGAGTGGTAGGGGACAGCCCCAGCATTTT
TRBJ1-1	TRBV30	-	-	CAWSRQPMNTEAFF	TGTGCCTGGAGTAGACAGCCCATGAACACTGAAGCTTTCTTT
TRBJ2-2	TRBV7-2	-	few	CASSSYSSGELFF	TGTGCCAGCAGCTCCTACAGCTCCGGGGAGCTGTTTTTT
TRBJ2-2	TRBV2	-	-	CASSARELFF	TGTGCCAGCAGTGCCAGGGAGCTGTTTTTT
TRBJ2-7	TRBV7-3	TRBD1	few	CASSINRGPYEQYF	TGTGCCAGCAGCATAAACAGGGGGCCCTACGAGCAGTACTTC
TRBJ2-7	TRBV7-2	TRBD1	few	CASSRTGQGNYEQYF	TGTGCCAGCAGCCGGACGGGACAGGGTAACTACGAGCAGTACTTC
TRBJ1-1	TRBV9	TRBD1	few	CASRKGTGKMPEAFF	TGTGCCAGCAGAAAAGGGACAGGTAAGATGCCTGAAGCTTTCTTT
TRBJ2-7	TRBV25-1	TRBD2	few	CASRGLAGEREQYF	TGTGCCAGCAGAGGACTAGCGGGAGAACGCGAGCAGTACTTC
TRBJ2-7	TRBV28	TRBD1	-	CASSFLGDSSYEQYF	TGTGCCAGCAGTTTTCTGGGGGACAGCTCCTACGAGCAGTACTTC
TRBJ2-7	TRBV18	-	-	CASSPLGTDEQYF	TGTGCCAGCTCACCACTGGGCACCGACGAGCAGTACTTC
TRBJ2-7	TRBV5-6	TRBD1	few	CASSAAFGRGYYEQYF	TGTGCCAGCAGCGCTGCATTTGGCAGGGGGTACTACGAGCAGTACTTC
TRBJ1-2	TRBV20-1	TRBD1	-	CSAGQGSGYTF	TGCAGTGCGGGACAGGGGAGCGGCTACACCTTC
TRBJ2-1	TRBV5-1	TRBD2	-	CASSWEGRVNEQFF	TGCGCCAGCAGCTGGGAGGGCCGGGTCAATGAGCAGTTCTTC
TRBJ2-5	TRBV10-2	-	-	CASGGARQIQETQYF	TGCGCCAGCGGTGGGGCACGCCAGATACAAGAGACCCAGTACTTC
TRBJ1-1	TRBV5-4	-	few	CASSLASNTEAFF	TGTGCCAGCAGCTTGGCCTCGAACACTGAAGCTTTCTTT